This T cell receptor beta chain stems from a study of T cell changes during pregnancy in multiple sclerosis. Here immunoSEQ multiplex PCR was the method, and the copy in TCRdb shows in-frame clones only, minus some. Of about 60,000 clones listed, about 90% are singletons. This clonotype was sampled from a female donor with multiple sclerosis, enrolled in a pregnancy study. The input for sequencing was CD4+ T cells from peripheral blood mononuclear cells, taken in the first trimester of pregnancy.

The CDR3 DNA is TGCGCCAGCAGCTTGGCCAACGGACAGAGCTCCTACGAGCAGTACTTC. Translation: CASSLANGQSSYEQYF. The rearrangement links TRBV5-1 to TRBJ2-7; possible D gene TRBD1, 6 bases. Trimming left V 0 bases short and J 0 bases short, with 13 bases between. Germline assignment: CDR1 SGHRS and CDR2 YFSETQ. The length of the CDR3 is 16 residues.